The 25 T cell receptor beta chains presented below share a single source sample, sequenced in a study of cytomegalovirus exposure and HLA in healthy donors. Primers: 60 Vbeta forward and 13 Jbeta reverse. The protocol was immunoSEQ multiplex PCR, while the TCRdb copy is restricted to in-frame clones and leaves out a portion. The top ten hold approximately 4.3% of the sample, which has under 150,000 clones, around three quarters seen once. Input material: PBMCs. The receptors were sampled from a man aged 25-45 years in good health and CMV-seropositive.

The V gene is TRBV9, the J gene TRBJ2-3, with D possibly matching TRBD2 (5 bases). CDR3 size: 13 residues. Trimming took off 0 bases at V and 5 bases at J, with 7 bases between the two ends. Per the germline V gene, CDR1 is SGDLS and CDR2 is YYNGEE. This CDR3 reads CASSVGERDTQYF. The CDR3 bases are TGTGCCAGCAGCGTAGGGGAGCGAGATACGCAGTATTTT. Drawing the rest from reference TRBV9 and TRBJ2-3, the complete variable domain is DSGVTQTPKHLITATGQRVTLRCSPRSGDLSVYWYQQSLDQGLQFLIQYYNGEERAKGNILERFSAQQFPDLHSELNLSSLELGDSALYFCASSVGERDTQYFGPGTRLTVL.

This chain connects TRBV18 to TRBJ1-4; D uncertain. Germline V CDR1 and CDR2: KGHSH, LQKENI. This CDR3 comprises 14 residues. Trimming removed 2 bases at V and 4 bases at J, with 8 bases between. The CDR3 coding sequence is TGTGCCAGCTCACCAGCACTGCTTAATGAAAAACTGTTTTTT. It codes for CASSPALLNEKLFF.

About this clone: The junction and the germline gene differ at one end; a read error may be behind it. The gene calls are TRBV7-3 and TRBJ2-6; D perhaps matches TRBD1 (5 bases). The CDR3 is 16 residues long. The germline gives CDR1 SGHTA, CDR2 FQGTGA. DNA for the CDR3: TGTGCCAGCAGCTTAAACCCCCAACAGGTGGCCAACGGCCTGACTTTC. It specifies CASSLNPQQVANGLTF.

This chain connects TRBV5-5 to TRBJ2-7; a possible D gene is TRBD2 (7 bases). V lost 3 bases, J lost 4 bases, and 14 bases lay in between. CDR3 size: 14 residues. Germline CDR1 is SGHKS and CDR2 is YYEKEE (reference sequence). The CDR3: CASSWGGGGYEQYF. Here the CDR3 DNA reads TGTGCCAGCAGCTGGGGGGGCGGAGGGTACGAGCAGTACTTC.

V and J are TRBV4-2 and TRBJ1-2, with D maybe TRBD1 (6 bases). The V end was cut by 2 bases, the J end by 12 bases, with 16 bases between. Germline CDR1 LGHNA, CDR2 YNFKEQ. This CDR3 is 13 amino acids long. The DNA for the CDR3 is TGTGCCAGCAGCCAAACGGACAGCCGTATTGACACCTTC. Encoded protein: CASSQTDSRIDTF.

The J gene is TRBJ1-6, the V gene TRBV19; 11 positions match TRBD1. The CDR3 extends over 16 amino acids. Germline V CDR1 and CDR2: LNHDA, SQIVND (reference sequence). V gave up 2 bases and J gave up 13 bases; unmatched junction bases: 10. The CDR3 protein is CASSISGQGASMPLHF. For the CDR3, the DNA is TGTGCCAGTAGTATATCCGGACAGGGGGCTTCTATGCCCCTCCACTTT.

The CDR3 here is CASSPRTGTYEQYF. The CDR3 DNA is TGTGCCAGCAGCCCGAGGACGGGAACCTACGAGCAGTACTTC. The chain combines TRBV9 with TRBJ2-7; possible D gene TRBD2, 5 bases. Germline V lookup: CDR1 SGDLS, CDR2 YYNGEE. The length of the CDR3 is 14 residues. Trimming shortened V by 4 bases and J by 2 bases, and 13 bases separated the two germline ends.

The chain carries TRBV5-1 and TRBJ2-2; TRBD1 might be the D (5 bases). The CDR3 is 14 amino acids. Germline V gene sequence: CDR1 SGHRS, CDR2 YFSETQ. Trimming cost V 3 bases and J 2 bases, with 8 bases left between them. DNA for the CDR3: TGCGCCAGCAGCTCAGGGTCCAACACCGGGGAGCTGTTTTTT. Its translation: CASSSGSNTGELFF.

This chain connects TRBV5-4 to TRBJ1-1; D is perhaps TRBD1 (6 bases). V gave up 2 bases and J gave up 2 bases, with 13 bases separating them. This CDR3 has 15 amino acids. Germline CDR1 is SGHNT and CDR2 is YYREEE (reference sequence). The CDR3 reads CASSLKAGVNTEAFF. CDR3 in DNA: TGTGCCAGCAGCTTAAAAGCAGGGGTTAACACTGAAGCTTTCTTT.

The V gene is TRBV28, the J gene TRBJ1-5; D is uncertain. Trimming took off 6 bases at V and 9 bases at J, with 12 bases between the two ends. The CDR3 extends over 12 amino acids. Germline values: CDR1 MDHEN, CDR2 SYDVKM. The chain's CDR3 is CASSPRERPQHF. The CDR3 DNA reads as TGTGCCAGCAGCCCCCGGGAGAGGCCCCAGCATTTT.

The chain recombines TRBV6-1 with TRBJ2-5; 10 nucleotides match TRBD1. The CDR3 covers 14 residues. Trimming cost V 5 bases and J 3 bases; bases outside gene matches: 3. Germline CDR1 reads MNHNS; CDR2 reads SASEGT. In DNA, the CDR3 is TGTGCCAGCAGTCCGGGACAGGGGAAAGAGACCCAGTACTTC. Amino acid sequence: CASSPGQGKETQYF.

The gene calls are TRBV19 and TRBJ1-2; D gene unclear. Germline CDR1 is LNHDA and CDR2 is SQIVND (reference sequence). This CDR3 spans 17 amino acids. V lost 7 bases, J lost 1 base, and 22 bases lay in between. The CDR3 coding sequence is TGTGCCAGTACTCCCCTCCGGGGTCCGGGAGGTAACTATGGCTACACCTTC. It encodes CASTPLRGPGGNYGYTF. The entire variable domain, with the rest obtained from reference TRBV19 and TRBJ1-2, is as follows: DGGITQSPKYLFRKEGQNVTLSCEQNLNHDAMYWYRQDPGQGLRLIYYSQIVNDFQKGDIAEGYSVSREKKESFPLTVTSAQKNPTAFYLCASTPLRGPGGNYGYTFGSGTRLTVV.

V and J are TRBV9 and TRBJ2-3; D might be TRBD1 (5 bases). V was clipped by 0 bases and J by 3 bases, with 20 bases between them. CDR1 is SGDLS and CDR2 is YYNGEE in the germline V gene. This CDR3 region has 18 residues. CDR3 coding DNA: TGTGCCAGCAGCGTAGAGGGGTTCGGGTGGTTAGCAACAGATACGCAGTATTTT. This translates into CASSVEGFGWLATDTQYF.

This clone was picked up one time. The V call is TRBV18, the J call TRBJ2-3, with D perhaps TRBD1 (5 bases). This CDR3 region has 15 residues. CDR1 is KGHSH, CDR2 LQKENI, per germline. Deletions cut 5 bases from V and 1 base from J, with 13 bases between. The CDR3 loop is CASSSQGGRTDTQYF. In nucleotides, the CDR3 is TGTGCCAGCTCATCGCAGGGCGGCCGCACAGATACGCAGTATTTT. Full variable domain (remainder filled in from reference TRBV18 and TRBJ2-3): NAGVMQNPRHLVRRRGQEARLRCSPMKGHSHVYWYRQLPEEGLKFMVYLQKENIIDESGMPKERFSAEFPKEGPSILRIQQVVRGDSAAYFCASSSQGGRTDTQYFGPGTRLTVL.

The chain carries TRBV27 and TRBJ2-5; tentatively, D is TRBD2 (6 bases). The J call may not be correct, given that the DNA end is closer to TRBJ2-7. The CDR3 consists of 13 residues. From germline, CDR1 is MNHEY and CDR2 SMNVEV (reference sequence). The CDR3 coding sequence is TGTGCCAGCAACGGGCGGGACTCCTACGAGCAGTACTTC. Protein sequence: CASNGRDSYEQYF.

The chain combines TRBV6-5 with TRBJ2-5; 7 nucleotides match TRBD1. With the DNA end fitting TRBJ2-7 better, the J assignment may be wrong. The V gene's germline CDR1 is MNHEY and CDR2 SVGAGI. CDR3 length equals 14 residues. CDR3 in amino acids: CASSPGTDIYEQYF. The CDR3 DNA reads as TGTGCCAGCAGCCCCGGGACAGACATCTACGAGCAGTACTTC.

This chain joins TRBV10-3 and TRBJ2-5; no clear D. The CDR3 consists of 13 residues. V was shortened by 3 bases and J by 3 bases, with 8 bases between the two germline ends. Looked up from germline, CDR1 is ENHRY and CDR2 is SYGVKD. The CDR3 DNA is TGTGCCATCAGTGAATTTCGGGAAGAGACCCAGTACTTC. Encoded protein: CAISEFREETQYF.

The chain has TRBV7-9 and TRBJ2-7; D gene uncertain. V lost 5 bases to trimming and J lost 3 bases, with 8 bases between them. The CDR3 consists of 12 residues. Germline V gene sequence: CDR1 SEHNR, CDR2 FQNEAQ (reference sequence). The CDR3 nucleotides read TGTGCCAGCAGCACCCAGGACTACGAGCAGTACTTC. Residues: CASSTQDYEQYF.

This chain connects TRBV2 to TRBJ2-1; 11 bases are a match to TRBD2. V lost 4 bases and J lost 4; bases outside the gene matches: 9. This CDR3 region has 17 residues. Germline V gives CDR1 SNHLY, CDR2 FYNNEI. CDR3 amino acids: CASSGRLAGYDYNEQFF. The CDR3 nucleotides are TGTGCCAGCAGTGGGCGACTAGCGGGATATGATTACAATGAGCAGTTCTTC.

This chain connects TRBV11-1 to TRBJ2-1, with TRBD2 identical over 13 bases. Germline V CDR1 and CDR2: SGHAT, FQDESV (reference sequence). The CDR3 totals 15 residues. With V trimmed by 4 bases and J by 8 bases, 5 bases remained unmatched. The CDR3 is CASSSPGLAGYEQFF. The CDR3 DNA sequence: TGTGCCAGCAGCTCCCCGGGACTAGCGGGATATGAGCAGTTCTTC.

The J gene is TRBJ2-7, the V gene TRBV5-6, with 10 bases matching TRBD1. The CDR3 is 14 amino acids. With V trimmed by 3 bases and J by 3 bases, 3 bases remained unmatched. Germline CDR1 SGHDT, CDR2 YYEEEE. The CDR3 reads CASSSRTGGYEQYF. The CDR3 DNA follows: TGTGCCAGCAGCTCCCGGACAGGGGGCTACGAGCAGTACTTC.

This clone occurred once. In DNA form, the CDR3 reads TGTGCCAGCAGCCCCTCGACTAGCGGGGACACCGGGGAGCTGTTTTTT. Translated: CASSPSTSGDTGELFF. The chain has TRBV21-1 and TRBJ2-2; TRBD2 is the table's D call, not checked against the DNA. TRBV21-1 is marked as a pseudogene. The CDR3 is 16 amino acids.

V usage is TRBV5-5 and J usage is TRBJ1-2; D ambiguous. Germline assignment: CDR1 SGHKS and CDR2 YYEKEE (reference sequence). The CDR3 loop spans 12 amino acids. V gave up 4 bases and J gave up 3 bases, with 7 bases separating them. The CDR3 loop reads CASSLLYYGYTF. DNA of the CDR3: TGTGCCAGCAGCCTTCTGTACTATGGCTACACCTTC.

The gene calls are TRBV5-6 and TRBJ1-1; maybe TRBD1 (5 bases). The CDR3 consists of 13 residues. Per the germline V gene, CDR1 is SGHDT and CDR2 is YYEEEE. Trimming removed 1 base from V and 3 bases from J, with 7 bases in between. CDR3 protein: CASSLTGHTEAFF. The CDR3 bases are TGTGCCAGCAGCTTGACAGGCCACACTGAAGCTTTCTTT. The full variable domain, rest sourced from reference TRBV5-6 and TRBJ1-1, is DAGVTQSPTHLIKTRGQQVTLRCSPKSGHDTVSWYQQALGQGPQFIFQYYEEEERQRGNFPDRFSGHQFPNYSSELNVNALLLGDSALYLCASSLTGHTEAFFGQGTRLTVV.

The DNA for the CDR3 is TGCGCCAGCAGTCCTCCCGACGGGACTAGCGGTCGCAATGAGCAGTTCTTC. Translating gives CASSPPDGTSGRNEQFF. The chain links TRBV10-2 to TRBJ2-1; 11 bases agree with TRBD2. J gave up 6 bases and V 5 bases, and 12 bases lay outside the gene matches. From germline, CDR1 is WSHSY and CDR2 SAAADI. The CDR3 consists of 17 residues.